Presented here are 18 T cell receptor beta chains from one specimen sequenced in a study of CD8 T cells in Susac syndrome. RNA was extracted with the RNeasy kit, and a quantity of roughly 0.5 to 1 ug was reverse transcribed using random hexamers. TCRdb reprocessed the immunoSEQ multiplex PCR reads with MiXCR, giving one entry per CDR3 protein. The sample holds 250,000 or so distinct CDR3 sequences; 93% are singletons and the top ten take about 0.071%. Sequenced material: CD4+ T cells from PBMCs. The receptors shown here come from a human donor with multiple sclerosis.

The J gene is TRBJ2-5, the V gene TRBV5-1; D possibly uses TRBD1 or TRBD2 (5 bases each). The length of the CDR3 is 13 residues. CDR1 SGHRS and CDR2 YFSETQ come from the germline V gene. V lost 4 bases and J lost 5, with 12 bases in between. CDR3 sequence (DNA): TGCGCCAGCAGCCCCAGGGAGTCGGAGACCCAGTACTTC. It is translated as CASSPRESETQYF.

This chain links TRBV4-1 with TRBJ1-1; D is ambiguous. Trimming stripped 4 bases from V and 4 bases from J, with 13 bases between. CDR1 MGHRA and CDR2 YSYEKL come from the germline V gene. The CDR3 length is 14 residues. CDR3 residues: CASSPMVRVTEAFF. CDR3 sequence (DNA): TGCGCCAGCAGCCCGATGGTCCGAGTCACTGAAGCTTTCTTT.

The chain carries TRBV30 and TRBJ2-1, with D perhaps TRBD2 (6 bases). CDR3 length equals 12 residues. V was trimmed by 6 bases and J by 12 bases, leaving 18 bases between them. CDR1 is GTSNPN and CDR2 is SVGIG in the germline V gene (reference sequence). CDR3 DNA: TGTGCCTGCCAAGTTAGCGGCTCGGGGCAGTTCTTC. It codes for CACQVSGSGQFF.

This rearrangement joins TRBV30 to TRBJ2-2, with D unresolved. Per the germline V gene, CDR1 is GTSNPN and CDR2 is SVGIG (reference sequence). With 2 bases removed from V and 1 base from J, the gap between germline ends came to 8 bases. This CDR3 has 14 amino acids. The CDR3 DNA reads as TGTGCCTGGAGTTCTTACCGGAACACCGGGGAGCTGTTTTTT. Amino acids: CAWSSYRNTGELFF.

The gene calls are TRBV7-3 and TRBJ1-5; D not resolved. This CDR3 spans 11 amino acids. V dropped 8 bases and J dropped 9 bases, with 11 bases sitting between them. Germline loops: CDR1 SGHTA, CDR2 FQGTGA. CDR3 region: CASPSVWPQHF. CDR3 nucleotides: TGTGCCAGCCCCTCGGTGTGGCCCCAGCATTTT.

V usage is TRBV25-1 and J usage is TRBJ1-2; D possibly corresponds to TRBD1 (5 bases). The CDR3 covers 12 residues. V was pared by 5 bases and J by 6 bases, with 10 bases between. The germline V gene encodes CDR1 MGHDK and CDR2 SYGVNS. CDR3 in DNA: TGTGCCAGCAGTACCCGAGGGGATGGCTACACCTTC. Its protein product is CASSTRGDGYTF.

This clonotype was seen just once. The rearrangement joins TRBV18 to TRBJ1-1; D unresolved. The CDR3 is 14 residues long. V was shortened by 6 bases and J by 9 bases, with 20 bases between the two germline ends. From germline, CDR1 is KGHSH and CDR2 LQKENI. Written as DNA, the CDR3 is TGTGCCAGCTCCCCGACACAGAGGGAGGGAAAAGCTTTCTTT. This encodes CASSPTQREGKAFF.

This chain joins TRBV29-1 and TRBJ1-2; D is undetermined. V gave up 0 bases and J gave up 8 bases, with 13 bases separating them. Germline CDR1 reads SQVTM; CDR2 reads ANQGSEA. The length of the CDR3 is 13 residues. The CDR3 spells CSVEDRAAGGYTF. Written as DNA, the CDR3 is TGCAGCGTTGAAGATAGGGCTGCGGGAGGCTACACCTTC.

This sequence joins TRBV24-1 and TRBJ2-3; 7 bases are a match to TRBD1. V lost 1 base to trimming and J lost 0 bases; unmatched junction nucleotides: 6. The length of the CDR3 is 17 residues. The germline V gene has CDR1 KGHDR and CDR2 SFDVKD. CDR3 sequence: CATSDLGGPTSTDTQYF. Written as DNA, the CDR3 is TGTGCCACCAGTGATTTAGGGGGCCCAACCAGCACAGATACGCAGTATTTT.

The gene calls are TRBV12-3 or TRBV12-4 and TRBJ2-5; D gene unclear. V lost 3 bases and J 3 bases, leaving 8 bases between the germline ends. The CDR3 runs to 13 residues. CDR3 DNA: TGTGCCAGCAGTTTCCAGGTTAAAGAGACCCAGTACTTC. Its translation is CASSFQVKETQYF.

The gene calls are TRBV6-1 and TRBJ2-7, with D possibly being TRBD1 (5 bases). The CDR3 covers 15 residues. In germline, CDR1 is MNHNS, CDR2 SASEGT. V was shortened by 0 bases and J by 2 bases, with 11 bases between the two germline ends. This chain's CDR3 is CASSEAHRLTYEQYF. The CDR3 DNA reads TGTGCCAGCAGTGAAGCTCACAGGTTAACCTACGAGCAGTACTTC.

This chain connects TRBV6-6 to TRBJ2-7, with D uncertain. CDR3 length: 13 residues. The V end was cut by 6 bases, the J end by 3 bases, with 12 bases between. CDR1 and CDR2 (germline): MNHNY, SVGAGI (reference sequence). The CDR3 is CASSPRNGYEQYV. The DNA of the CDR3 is TGTGCCAGCAGCCCACGGAACGGCTACGAGCAGTACGTC.

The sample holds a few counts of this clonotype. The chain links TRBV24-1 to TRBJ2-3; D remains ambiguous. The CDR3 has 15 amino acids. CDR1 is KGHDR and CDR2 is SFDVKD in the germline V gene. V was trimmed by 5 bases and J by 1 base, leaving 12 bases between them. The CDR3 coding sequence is TGTGCCACCAGTGGCTCTCCCCGGGGCACAGATACGCAGTATTTT. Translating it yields CATSGSPRGTDTQYF.

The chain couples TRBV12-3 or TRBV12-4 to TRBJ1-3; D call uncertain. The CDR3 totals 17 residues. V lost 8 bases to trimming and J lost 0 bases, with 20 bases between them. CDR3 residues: CASRDEAEGLSGNTIYF. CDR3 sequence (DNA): TGTGCCAGCCGTGACGAAGCCGAGGGCCTCTCTGGAAACACCATATATTTT.

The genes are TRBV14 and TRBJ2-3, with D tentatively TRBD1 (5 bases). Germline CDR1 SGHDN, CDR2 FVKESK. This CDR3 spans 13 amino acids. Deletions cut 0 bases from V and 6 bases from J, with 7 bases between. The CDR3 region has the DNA TGTGCCAGCAGCCAAGACAGGGTTGATACGCAGTATTTT. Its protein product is CASSQDRVDTQYF.

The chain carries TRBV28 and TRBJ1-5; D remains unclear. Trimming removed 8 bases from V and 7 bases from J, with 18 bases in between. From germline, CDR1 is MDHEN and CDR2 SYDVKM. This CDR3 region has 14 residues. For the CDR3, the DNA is TGTGCCAGCGGGTCGGCCAGTCGAGGACAGCCCCAGCATTTT. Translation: CASGSASRGQPQHF.

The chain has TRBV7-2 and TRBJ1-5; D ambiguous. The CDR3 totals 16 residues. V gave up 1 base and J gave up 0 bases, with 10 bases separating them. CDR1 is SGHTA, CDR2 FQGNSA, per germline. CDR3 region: CASSLVSSSSNQPQHF. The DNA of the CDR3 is TGTGCCAGCAGCTTAGTGAGTTCCAGTAGCAATCAGCCCCAGCATTTT.

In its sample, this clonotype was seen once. The CDR3 bases are TGTGCCAGCAGTTTCTCTCTCCGGGACCCTTCCTACGAGCAGTACTTC. The encoded protein is CASSFSLRDPSYEQYF. The chain carries TRBV28 and TRBJ2-7; TRBD1 or TRBD2 may be the D gene (5 bases each). In germline, CDR1 is MDHEN, CDR2 SYDVKM. The CDR3 length is 16 residues. V was pared by 3 bases and J by 1 base, with 16 bases between.